The table lists the clone carrying this T cell receptor (beta chain) with a few counts. This sample is part of a study of regulatory T cells in long-lasting Graves disease. The time point denotes: newly diagnosed GD, antithyroid drugs for less than 3 months. PBMC-derived RNA was used for the TCR library. As collected, the peripheral blood samples measured 7 to 9.5 milliliters each and went into EDTA tubes. Libraries of TCR beta came from iRepertoire HTBI primers plus Arm-PCR of CDR3 regions. TCRdb reanalysed the multiplex PCR reads using MiXCR and keeps one entry per CDR3 protein. In the table there are over 350,000 distinct CDR3 sequences, 12% to 15% of which are singletons. The CDR3 sequence is 15 residues long. V lost 5 bases and J 7 bases, leaving 17 bases between the germline ends. Germline V gives CDR1 MDHEN, CDR2 SYDVKM. This sample was also put to use in a study of T cells in Graves' hyperthyroidism and ophthalmopathy. That work contributes: Participants, patients aged 18 to 65, had newly diagnosed hyperthyroidism with a duration under 2 months.

The chain combines TRBV28 with TRBJ1-4, with D tentatively TRBD1 (6 bases). This clonotype originated in a woman aged 45-60 years with Graves disease. The sample in question was peripheral blood mononuclear cells (PBMCs), obtained at new diagnosis, from a patient treated with antithyroid drugs. CDR3 residues: CASSTPAGGVEKLFF. The CDR3 region has the DNA TGTGCCAGCAGTACCCCTGCGGGGGGCGTTGAAAAACTGTTTTTT.